This entry lists 2 T cell receptor beta chains sequenced from one sample in a study of molecular identifiers for immune sequencing clone quantification. TCRdb ran MiXCR on the PCR reads and lists one entry per CDR3 protein. The sample contains around 480,000 distinct CDR3 sequences, under 30% of which appear only once. The sequenced sample was naive CD8+ T cells from blood, with Jurkat cell RNA spiked in. The subset: FACS-sorted CD8+CD4-CCR7+CD45RA+ naive T cells. The receptors originated from a human donor in good health. Some libraries in this study had Jurkat cell RNA spiked in.

This clonotype showed up just a few times. V gene TRBV19 combines with J gene TRBJ1-2; D may be TRBD1 (6 bases). Germline CDR1 LNHDA, CDR2 SQIVND (reference sequence). The V end was cut by 2 bases, the J end by 8 bases, with 6 bases between. This CDR3 region has 11 residues. Here the CDR3 DNA reads TGTGCCAGTAGTATAACAGGGGGCTACACCTTC. Its translation is CASSITGGYTF.

Ten or more counts support this clonotype. This sequence joins TRBV12-3 or TRBV12-4 and TRBJ1-5; no clear D. The CDR3 covers 13 residues. V dropped 8 bases and J dropped 0 bases, with 8 bases sitting between them. In DNA form, the CDR3 reads TGTGCCAGCGGACGATATAGCAATCAGCCCCAGCATTTT. Encoded protein: CASGRYSNQPQHF.